This T cell receptor (beta chain) appears in the sequencing data of a study of T cell responses to AZD1222 COVID-19 vaccine. The protocol was immunoSEQ multiplex PCR, while the TCRdb copy is restricted to in-frame clones and leaves out a portion. The sample lists roughly 100,000 clones; around 91% were seen once. Germline V gene lookup returns CDR1 ENHRY and CDR2 SYGVKD. V was cut by 0 bases and J by 6 bases, with 18 bases left in between. The CDR3 has 18 amino acids. The V and J genes are TRBV10-3 and TRBJ1-6, with a possible D match to TRBD1 (5 bases). The sequence derives from an adult in good health. Specimen: peripheral blood, collected on day 0 of AZD1222 vaccination. CDR3 bases: TGTGCCATCAGTGAGTCGATAGGGCGTCGTCAGGGTAATTCACCCCTCCACTTT. The encoded protein is CAISESIGRRQGNSPLHF.